This T cell receptor (beta chain) was observed in a study of blood T cell repertoires in COVID-19. Repertoires were generated with immunoSEQ multiplex PCR, while TCRdb's copy carries only in-frame clones and drops some. The data contain some 130,000 clones, roughly 87% of them seen just once; the ten biggest clones take up over 15%. This clone was picked up one time. The sample was PBMCs or T cells enriched from blood (not recorded which). The clonotype comes from a young man who had recovered from COVID-19.

Written as DNA, the CDR3 is TGTGCCAGCAGCCAGGAGGGACTTCAGCCCCAGCATTTT. Its translation is CASSQEGLQPQHF. This chain connects TRBV3-1 (or the pseudogene TRBV3-2) to TRBJ1-5; D may be TRBD1 (5 bases). The length of the CDR3 is 13 residues. V gave up 3 bases and J gave up 6 bases, with 9 bases separating them. Germline V lookup: CDR1 LGHDT, CDR2 YNNKEL (reference sequence).